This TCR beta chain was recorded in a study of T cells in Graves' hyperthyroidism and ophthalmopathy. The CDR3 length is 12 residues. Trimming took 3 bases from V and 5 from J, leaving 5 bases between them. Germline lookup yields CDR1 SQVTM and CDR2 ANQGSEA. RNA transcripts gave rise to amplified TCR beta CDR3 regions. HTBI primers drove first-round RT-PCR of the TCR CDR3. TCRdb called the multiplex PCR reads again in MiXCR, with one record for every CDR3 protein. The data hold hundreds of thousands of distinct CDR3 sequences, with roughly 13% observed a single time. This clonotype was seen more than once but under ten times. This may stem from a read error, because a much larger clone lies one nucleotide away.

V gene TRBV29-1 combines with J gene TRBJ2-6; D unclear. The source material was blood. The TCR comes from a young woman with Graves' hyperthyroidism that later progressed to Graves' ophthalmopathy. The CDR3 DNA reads TGCAGCGTTGAGGCTAGGGCCAACGTCCTGACTTTC. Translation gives CSVEARANVLTF.